The sequence of this T cell receptor beta chain was determined in a study of cytomegalovirus exposure and HLA in healthy donors. Findings and caveats of the study: Relative to the approximately 630-donor mean, N-insertions were reportedly fewer in an Asian-associated ancestry cluster in a later analysis. Several of the most significant clusters appeared linked to common viral pathogens, based on a later analysis. Some V segments could not be told apart, so they were left out, TRBV6-2 and TRBV6-3 among them.

PCR primers comprised 60 Vbeta and 13 Jbeta primers. As handled by the study authors: About 83 million unique TCR beta chains, roughly 10 million shared, were counted in a later analysis. Measured with immunoSEQ multiplex PCR; TCRdb has only the in-frame clones, and not every one. The V and J calls and clone size are taken from that table; D and trimming were inferred from the DNA. The data contain around 91,000 clones, approximately 78% of them seen just once; the ten biggest clones take up approximately 4.8%. In the case of this clone: Its antigen is unidentified.

This CDR3 is built from 15 residues. V was shortened by 0 bases and J by 4 bases, with 12 bases between the two germline ends. Germline lookup yields CDR1 SGHRS and CDR2 YFSETQ. The sequencing sample was made of PBMCs. This TCR came from a male donor in good health and CMV-seropositive. J is TRBJ2-3 and V is TRBV5-1; D remains ambiguous. As DNA, the CDR3 is TGCGCCAGCAGCTTGGCGGTACAGCCCCCAGATACGCAGTATTTT. It specifies CASSLAVQPPDTQYF.